This T cell receptor beta chain came from a study of a mutant IDH1 vaccine in newly diagnosed glioma. A remark on this clone: The antigen is undetermined.

V dropped 5 bases and J dropped 6; count of bases not matched to a gene: 10. This CDR3 is built from 15 residues. The germline gives CDR1 SEHNR, CDR2 FQNEAQ (reference sequence). This table comes from immunoSEQ multiplex PCR, and its TCRdb copy is limited to in-frame clones, with some not included. The table has tens of thousands of clones, about 76% seen once; the top ten hold 4.5% to 5.5%. Time point in this sample: week 35, safety follow-up. Doses comprised 300 ug of mutant IDH1 20-mer peptide each, plus topical imiquimod. The receptor was derived from a woman between 40 and 50 years old with glioma. Some clones in this sample may be carry-over from other donors' samples. The sequenced sample was PBMCs, obtained from a glioma patient whose treatment included an IDH1 peptide vaccine. The genes are TRBV7-9 and TRBJ1-5; 7 bases align to TRBD1. The CDR3 spells CASSQGGRNIQPQHF. CDR3 coding DNA: TGTGCCAGCAGCCAGGGGGGAAGGAATATTCAGCCCCAGCATTTT.